This T cell receptor (beta chain) is from a study of blood T cells in healthy people across ages. As concerns this clonotype: Antigen unknown.

The use of a sample-barcoded 5' primer and a J-beta primer mix characterized a second PCR of roughly 6 to 11 cycles. Each CDR3 protein is one row after TCRdb ran MiXCR on the 5' RACE reads. The sample contains roughly 680,000 distinct CDR3 sequences, 40% to 65% of which appear only once. The length of the CDR3 is 12 residues. Germline V gene data show CDR1 as DFQATT and CDR2 as SNEGSKA (reference sequence). Study observations and caveats: Comparison with aged donors showed that long-lived donors had more naive CD4+ cells and higher diversity.

The sequencing input was blood. This sequence originates from a woman over 75 in good health. The V gene is TRBV20-1, the J gene TRBJ2-5; 7 bases are a match to TRBD2. Gene TRBJ2-4 matches the end of the DNA better, so the J call may be wrong. The CDR3 sequence: CSASQGGGIQYF. In DNA, the CDR3 is TGCAGTGCTAGCCAGGGCGGGGGCATTCAGTACTTC.